Following are 3 T cell receptor beta chains from one sample sequenced in a study of vaccination and CD4 T cells after COVID-19. These receptors' antigens are unknown. With the Oncomine TCR Beta short-read assay, DNA from cultured CD4+ T cells was sequenced. TCRdb independently ran MiXCR on the PCR reads; one entry per CDR3 protein. The sample lists some 7,000 distinct CDR3 sequences; 35% to 45% were seen once. The treatment was: roughly nine-day PBMC culture with coronavirus spike peptide pools or control peptides (ViraFEST assay). The unexposed donor gave CD4+ T cells before the COVID-19 pandemic (2011-2018). The sequenced material came from CD4+ T cells from blood, cultured in vitro. These receptors all stem from a human donor in good health.

The gene calls are TRBV7-3 and TRBJ1-1, with no clear D. The CDR3 spans 17 residues. Germline CDR1 is SGHTA and CDR2 is FQGTGA. Trimming stripped 5 bases from V and 1 base from J, with 20 bases between. This chain's CDR3 is CASSLDPIRNGNTEAFF. The CDR3 coding sequence is TGTGCCAGCAGCCTGGACCCGATACGTAACGGGAACACTGAAGCTTTCTTT.

This clonotype has just a few counts. The chain employs TRBV6-5 and TRBJ2-3; D not certain. This CDR3 has 12 amino acids. The V end lost 0 bases, the J end lost 6 bases, and 4 bases lay between the germline ends. Looked up from germline, CDR1 is MNHEY and CDR2 is SVGAGI. CDR3 nucleotides: TGTGCCAGCAGTTACTCCCTGGATACGCAGTATTTT. Its protein is CASSYSLDTQYF.

V gene TRBV15 combines with J gene TRBJ1-1; a possible D gene is TRBD1 (5 bases). The germline CDR1 and CDR2 sequences are LNHNV and YYDKDF (reference sequence). The CDR3 spans 16 residues. V was pared by 1 base and J by 1 base, with 13 bases between. CDR3 DNA: TGTGCCACCAGCAGAGGGGGGGGTTTTAGGAACACTGAAGCTTTCTTT. It encodes CATSRGGGFRNTEAFF.